This T cell receptor (beta chain) comes out of a study of blood T cell repertoires in COVID-19. At the level of the study: From the United States, Italy and Spain came samples of acute and convalescent COVID-19. T cells, B-cell-depleted T cells, or PBMCs supplied cDNA or gDNA.

Per the original methods: Reference gene primer amplification gave estimated nucleated cell counts. TCRdb keeps only in-frame clones here, not all; method: immunoSEQ multiplex PCR. V and J calls and clone size follow that table, whereas D and trimming were derived from the DNA. The sample has under 200,000 clones; about 90% are singletons. This CDR3 has 16 amino acids. In germline, CDR1 is SGHRS, CDR2 YFSETQ. After removal of 4 bases from V and 2 bases from J, the junction contained 4 bases not matched to a gene. The sample taken for sequencing was peripheral blood. The J gene is TRBJ1-3, the V gene TRBV5-1; 12 nucleotides line up with TRBD1. The clonotype was recovered from a man aged 55 to 70 with active or convalescent COVID-19. In nucleotides, the CDR3 is TGCGCCAGCAGCGGTGGGACAGGGGGCCCTGGAAACACCATATATTTT. Translating it yields CASSGGTGGPGNTIYF.